The entry below gives a single TCR beta chain sequence along with its context. The target antigen is unknown. The data belong to a study of OX40 agonist ivuxolimab in advanced cancers. Study-level background: Patients received ivuxolimab, an intravenous treatment, every 2 weeks at 0.01 to 10 mg/kg. Enrolled patients in dose escalation had cancers that were hepatocellular carcinoma, melanoma, renal cell or head and neck cancer. Regarding the study as a whole: Mean expanded clone counts were higher in CD8+ than CD4+ T cells. Both blood CD4+ and CD8+ T cells showed clonal growth by week 6 at 0.1 to 3.0 mg/kg.

Sequencing was performed with immunoSEQ multiplex PCR; in TCRdb, only in-frame clones are kept and a portion is missing. The sample includes approximately 60,000 clones, roughly 84% of them seen just once. Germline V gives CDR1 MDHEN, CDR2 SYDVKM. The V gene lost 5 bases and the J gene lost 6 bases, with 12 bases spanning the gap. The CDR3 extends over 13 amino acids. This sequence originates from an adult with an advanced solid tumor such as melanoma, head and neck, liver or kidney cancer. Sequenced material: CD4+ or CD8+ T cells sorted from blood, taken in a trial of the OX40 agonist ivuxolimab. The J gene is TRBJ2-3, the V gene TRBV28, with D unresolved. The CDR3 region is CASSPGEGDTQYF. CDR3 in DNA: TGTGCCAGCAGTCCTGGGGAAGGGGATACGCAGTATTTT.